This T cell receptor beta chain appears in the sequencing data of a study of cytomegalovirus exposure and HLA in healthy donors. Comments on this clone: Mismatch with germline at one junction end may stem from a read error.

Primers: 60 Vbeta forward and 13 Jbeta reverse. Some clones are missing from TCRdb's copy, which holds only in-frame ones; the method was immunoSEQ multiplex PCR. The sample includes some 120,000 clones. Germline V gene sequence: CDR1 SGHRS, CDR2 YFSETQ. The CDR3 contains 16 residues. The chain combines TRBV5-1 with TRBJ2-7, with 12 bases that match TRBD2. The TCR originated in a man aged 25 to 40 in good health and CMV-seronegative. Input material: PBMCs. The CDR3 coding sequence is TGCGCCAGCAGCGCTCAGACTAGCGGGGGCCCATTGGCCCTTTTCTTC. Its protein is CASSAQTSGGPLALFF.